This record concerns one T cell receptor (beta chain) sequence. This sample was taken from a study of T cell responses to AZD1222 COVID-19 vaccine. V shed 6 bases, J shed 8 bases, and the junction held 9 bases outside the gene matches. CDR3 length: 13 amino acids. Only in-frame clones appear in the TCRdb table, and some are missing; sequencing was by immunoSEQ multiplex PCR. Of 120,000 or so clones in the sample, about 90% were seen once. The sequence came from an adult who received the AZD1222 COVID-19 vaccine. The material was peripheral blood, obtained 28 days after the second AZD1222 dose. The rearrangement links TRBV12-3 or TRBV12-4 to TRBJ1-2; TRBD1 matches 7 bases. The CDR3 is CASRNQGVRGYTF. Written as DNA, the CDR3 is TGTGCCAGCAGAAATCAGGGGGTCCGCGGCTACACCTTC.